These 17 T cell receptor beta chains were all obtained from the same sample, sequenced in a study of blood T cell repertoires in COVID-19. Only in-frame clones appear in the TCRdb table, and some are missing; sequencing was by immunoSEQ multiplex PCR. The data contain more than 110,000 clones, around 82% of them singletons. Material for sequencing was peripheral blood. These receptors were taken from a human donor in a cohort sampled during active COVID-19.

The CDR3 here is CASSQSGLAGRGEQFF. DNA for the CDR3: TGTGCCAGCAGCCAATCGGGACTAGCGGGGCGGGGTGAGCAGTTCTTC. The chain is built from TRBV3-1 (or the pseudogene TRBV3-2) and TRBJ2-1, with TRBD2 matching 13 bases. The CDR3 contains 16 residues. Looked up from germline, CDR1 is LGHDT and CDR2 is YNNKEL (reference sequence). The trim removed 2 bases at V and 9 bases at J, leaving 7 bases unmatched.

This CDR3 is CASTSGGGTDTQYF. For the CDR3, the DNA is TGCGCCAGCACAAGCGGGGGGGGCACAGATACGCAGTATTTT. The chain has TRBV5-1 and TRBJ2-3, with 10 bases fitting TRBD2. CDR1 and CDR2 (germline): SGHRS, YFSETQ. V gave up 6 bases and J gave up 1 base; unmatched junction bases: 2. The CDR3 consists of 14 residues.

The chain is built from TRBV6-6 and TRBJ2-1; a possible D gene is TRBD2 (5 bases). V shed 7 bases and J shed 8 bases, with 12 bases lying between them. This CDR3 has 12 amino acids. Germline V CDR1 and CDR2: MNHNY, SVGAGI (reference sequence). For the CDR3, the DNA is TGTGCCAGCACCCTTATCGGGGATGAGCAGTTCTTC. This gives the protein CASTLIGDEQFF.

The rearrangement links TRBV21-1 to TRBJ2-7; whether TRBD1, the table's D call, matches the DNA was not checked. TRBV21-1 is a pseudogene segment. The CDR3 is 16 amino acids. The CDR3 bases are TGTGCCAGCAGCAATAGGATAGAGAGGGGGTCCTACGAGCAGTACTTC. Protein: CASSNRIERGSYEQYF.

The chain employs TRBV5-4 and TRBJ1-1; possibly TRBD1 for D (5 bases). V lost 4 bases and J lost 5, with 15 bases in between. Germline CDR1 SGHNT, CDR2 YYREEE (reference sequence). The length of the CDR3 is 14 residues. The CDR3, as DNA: TGTGCCAGCAGCCCCCAGGGTCCTGGTACTGAAGCTTTCTTT. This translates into CASSPQGPGTEAFF.

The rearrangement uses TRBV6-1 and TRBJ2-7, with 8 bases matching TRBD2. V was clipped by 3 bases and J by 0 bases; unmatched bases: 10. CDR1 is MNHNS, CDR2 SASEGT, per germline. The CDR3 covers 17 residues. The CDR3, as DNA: TGTGCCAGCAGTGATTGGACCGGGGGGGGCGTCTCCTACGAGCAGTACTTC. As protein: CASSDWTGGGVSYEQYF.

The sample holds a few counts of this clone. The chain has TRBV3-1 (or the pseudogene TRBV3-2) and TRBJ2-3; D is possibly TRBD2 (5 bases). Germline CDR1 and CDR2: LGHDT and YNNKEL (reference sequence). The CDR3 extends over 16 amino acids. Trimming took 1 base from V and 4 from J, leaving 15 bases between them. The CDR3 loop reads CASSQGRRMRSDTQYF. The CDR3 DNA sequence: TGTGCCAGCAGCCAAGGGAGGCGCATGAGGTCAGATACGCAGTATTTT.

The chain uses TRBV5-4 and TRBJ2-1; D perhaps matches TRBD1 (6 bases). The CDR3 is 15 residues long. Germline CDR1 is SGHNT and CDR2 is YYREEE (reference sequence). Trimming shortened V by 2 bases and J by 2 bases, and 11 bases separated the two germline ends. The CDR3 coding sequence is TGTGCCAGCAGCTTAGTTGGACAGACCTACAATGAGCAGTTCTTC. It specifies CASSLVGQTYNEQFF.

The CDR3 sequence is CASSSTGQLWGNTIYF. CDR3 nucleotides: TGTGCCAGCAGTTCCACCGGACAGTTGTGGGGAAACACCATATATTTT. The rearrangement links TRBV28 to TRBJ1-3, with D perhaps matching TRBD1 (6 bases). The germline V and J ends were trimmed by 4 bases and 4 bases, with 17 bases remaining between them. The CDR3 has 16 residues. CDR1 MDHEN and CDR2 SYDVKM come from the germline V gene.

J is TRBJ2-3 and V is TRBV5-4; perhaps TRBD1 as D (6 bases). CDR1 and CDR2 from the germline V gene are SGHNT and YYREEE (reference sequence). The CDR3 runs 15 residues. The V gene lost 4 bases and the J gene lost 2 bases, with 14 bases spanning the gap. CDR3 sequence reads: CASSPRAGDTDTQYF. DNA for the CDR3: TGTGCCAGCAGCCCCCGGGCAGGGGACACAGATACGCAGTATTTT.

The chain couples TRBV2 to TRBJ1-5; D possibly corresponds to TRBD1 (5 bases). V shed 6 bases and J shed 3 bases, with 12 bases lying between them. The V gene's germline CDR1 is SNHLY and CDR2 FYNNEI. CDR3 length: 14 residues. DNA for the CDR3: TGTGCCAGCAGGGCAGGGCTTTCCAATCAGCCCCAGCATTTT. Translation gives CASRAGLSNQPQHF.

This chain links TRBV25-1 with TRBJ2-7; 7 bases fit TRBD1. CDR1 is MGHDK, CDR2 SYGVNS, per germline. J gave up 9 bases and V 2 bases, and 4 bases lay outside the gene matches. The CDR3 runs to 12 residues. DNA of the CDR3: TGTGCCAGCAGTGAAGATAACAGGGGGCAGTACTTC. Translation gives CASSEDNRGQYF.

The CDR3 spells CASSEYEGGYNEQFF. The CDR3 bases are TGTGCCAGCAGTGAATACGAGGGGGGGTACAATGAGCAGTTCTTC. The chain carries TRBV6-1 and TRBJ2-1, with D possibly TRBD2 on 7 matching bases. CDR3 length: 15 amino acids. V lost 2 bases to trimming and J lost 4 bases, with 12 bases between them. Germline values: CDR1 MNHNS, CDR2 SASEGT.

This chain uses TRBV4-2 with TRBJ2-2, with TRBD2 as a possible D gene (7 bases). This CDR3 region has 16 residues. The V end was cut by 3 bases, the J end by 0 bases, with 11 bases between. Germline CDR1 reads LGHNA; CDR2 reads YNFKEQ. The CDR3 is CASSQRGGSNTGELFF. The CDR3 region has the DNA TGTGCCAGCAGCCAGCGCGGGGGCTCGAACACCGGGGAGCTGTTTTTT.

For the CDR3, the DNA is TGTGCCAGCAGTCCGGGCGGAGGGGGCAAGAAAAACATTCAGTACTTC. Translation: CASSPGGGGKKNIQYF. The genes are TRBV27 and TRBJ2-4, with D tentatively TRBD1 (7 bases). Germline V gene data show CDR1 as MNHEY and CDR2 as SMNVEV (reference sequence). The CDR3 runs 16 residues. The ends were cut back, 5 bases at V and 4 bases at J, with 18 bases in the middle.

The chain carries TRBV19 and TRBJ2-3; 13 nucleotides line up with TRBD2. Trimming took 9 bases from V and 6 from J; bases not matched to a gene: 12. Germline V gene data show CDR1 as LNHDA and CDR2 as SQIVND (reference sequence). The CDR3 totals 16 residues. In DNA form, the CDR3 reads TGTGCCAGCCCCCCACCGGGACTAGCGGGGAAGGATACGCAGTATTTT. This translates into CASPPPGLAGKDTQYF.

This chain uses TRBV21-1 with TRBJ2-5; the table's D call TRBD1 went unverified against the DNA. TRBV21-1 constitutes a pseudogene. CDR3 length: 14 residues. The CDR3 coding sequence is TGTGCCAGCAGCAAATATGGCAGGCAAGAGACCCAGTACTTC. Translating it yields CASSKYGRQETQYF.